The 17 T cell receptor beta chains reported below all come from one sample, sequenced in a study of cytomegalovirus exposure and HLA in healthy donors. Researchers ran the PCR with 60 Vbeta and 13 Jbeta primers. Sequencing was performed with immunoSEQ multiplex PCR; in TCRdb, only in-frame clones are kept and a portion is missing. Seen here are about 31,000 clones, 35% to 50% observed once, and the top ten hold roughly 2.1%. Source material: PBMCs. These receptors originate from a woman aged 45 to 65 in good health and CMV-seronegative.

This chain connects TRBV18 to TRBJ1-1, with D possibly matching TRBD1 (5 bases). V shed 5 bases and J shed 6 bases, with 10 bases lying between them. CDR1 KGHSH and CDR2 LQKENI come from the germline V gene. This CDR3 is 12 amino acids long. The CDR3 region is CASSSGGAEAFF. The CDR3 nucleotides read TGTGCCAGCTCATCTGGAGGGGCTGAAGCTTTCTTT. The full variable domain, completed using reference TRBV18 and TRBJ1-1, is NAGVMQNPRHLVRRRGQEARLRCSPMKGHSHVYWYRQLPEEGLKFMVYLQKENIIDESGMPKERFSAEFPKEGPSILRIQQVVRGDSAAYFCASSSGGAEAFFGQGTRLTVV.

V is TRBV30 and J is TRBJ1-1; weak D call: TRBD1 (5 bases). In germline, CDR1 is GTSNPN, CDR2 SVGIG (reference sequence). The CDR3 runs 13 residues. Trimming pared 3 bases from V and 3 bases from J, leaving 11 bases between. The CDR3 sequence: CAWSRGRDTEAFF. CDR3 nucleotides: TGTGCCTGGAGCCGGGGGAGGGACACTGAAGCTTTCTTT.

The rearrangement joins TRBV30 to TRBJ2-7, with D unresolved. V gave up 2 bases and J gave up 3 bases, with 8 bases separating them. The CDR3 is 12 amino acids. Per germline, CDR1 GTSNPN and CDR2 SVGIG (reference sequence). CDR3 region: CAWSLGRYEQYF. CDR3 coding DNA: TGTGCCTGGAGTCTAGGCCGCTACGAGCAGTACTTC.

CDR3 nucleotides: TGTGCCAGCAGTGAGCTAGACAGGGGTTACAATGAGCAGTTCTTC. Residues: CASSELDRGYNEQFF. The chain couples TRBV6-1 to TRBJ2-1, with 8 bases that match TRBD1. Germline CDR1 reads MNHNS; CDR2 reads SASEGT. J gave up 4 bases and V 3 bases, and 5 bases lay outside the gene matches. The CDR3 totals 15 residues.

This clone was counted a few times. This chain connects TRBV18 to TRBJ2-5, with 7 bases fitting TRBD1. The germline CDR1 and CDR2 sequences are KGHSH and LQKENI. With 3 bases clipped from V and 1 base from J, the junction kept 2 bases outside the gene matches. This CDR3 region has 14 residues. CDR3 region: CASSPGTVQETQYF. CDR3 bases: TGTGCCAGCTCACCGGGGACAGTCCAAGAGACCCAGTACTTC.

The V call is TRBV9, the J call TRBJ2-3; a weak D match, TRBD2 (7 bases). Deletions cut 0 bases from V and 1 base from J, with 9 bases between. This CDR3 has 15 amino acids. Germline V gene data show CDR1 as SGDLS and CDR2 as YYNGEE. This chain's CDR3 is CASSVEGGGTDTQYF. The CDR3 DNA reads as TGTGCCAGCAGCGTAGAGGGGGGGGGCACAGATACGCAGTATTTT.

The V gene is TRBV29-1, the J gene TRBJ1-1; no firm D call. CDR1 and CDR2 from the germline V gene are SQVTM and ANQGSEA. The CDR3 spans 12 residues. V was clipped by 4 bases and J by 1 base, with 7 bases between them. CDR3 loop: CSVAQANTEAFF. DNA for the CDR3: TGCAGCGTTGCCCAAGCGAACACTGAAGCTTTCTTT.

The chain carries TRBV28 and TRBJ2-3, with D possibly being TRBD2 (6 bases). Germline-derived CDR1 and CDR2 are MDHEN and SYDVKM. CDR3 size: 18 residues. Trimming left V 5 bases short and J 3 bases short, with 24 bases between. CDR3 coding DNA: TGTGCCAGCAGTACACTTCCGAGGCGGGGACGCAGGACAGATACGCAGTATTTT. This codes for CASSTLPRRGRRTDTQYF.

J is TRBJ1-1 and V is TRBV20-1; D remains unclear. This CDR3 is 11 amino acids long. Trimming cost V 5 bases and J 3 bases, with 7 bases left between them. Germline loops: CDR1 DFQATT, CDR2 SNEGSKA (reference sequence). For the CDR3, the DNA is TGCAGTGCTCCTATAGACACTGAAGCTTTCTTT. Its translation is CSAPIDTEAFF.

This clone was counted between two and nine times. This chain connects TRBV28 to TRBJ2-7, with D possibly TRBD1 on 5 matching bases. V lost 7 bases and J lost 5, with 18 bases in between. The CDR3 totals 14 residues. Germline V gene data show CDR1 as MDHEN and CDR2 as SYDVKM. Here the CDR3 reads CASTLPGFADEQYF. In DNA form, the CDR3 reads TGTGCCAGCACCCTCCCAGGGTTTGCGGACGAGCAGTACTTC.

The table lists this clone with a few counts. The V gene is TRBV28, the J gene TRBJ1-2, with 7 bases matching TRBD1. The CDR3 has 12 amino acids. V was clipped by 6 bases and J by 8 bases; unmatched bases: 6. Germline CDR1 reads MDHEN; CDR2 reads SYDVKM. The CDR3 is CASRSGGRGYTF. The DNA for the CDR3 is TGTGCCAGCAGATCAGGGGGGCGAGGCTACACCTTC.

The chain links TRBV14 to TRBJ1-1; no firm D call. The V and J ends lost 4 bases and 3 bases respectively, with 9 bases between them. The length of the CDR3 is 13 residues. Germline V gene lookup returns CDR1 SGHDN and CDR2 FVKESK. CDR3 region: CASSPHSDTEAFF. In DNA, the CDR3 is TGTGCCAGCAGCCCCCACAGTGACACTGAAGCTTTCTTT.

This clone was counted only a few times. The V gene is TRBV6-1, the J gene TRBJ2-1; D not resolved. The germline V gene encodes CDR1 MNHNS and CDR2 SASEGT. The CDR3 runs 12 residues. V was cut by 4 bases and J by 8 bases, with 9 bases left in between. The CDR3, as DNA: TGTGCCAGCAGTGTAACTTCGGATGAGCAGTTCTTC. Its translation is CASSVTSDEQFF.

The chain is built from TRBV4-1 and TRBJ2-2, with TRBD2 as a possible D gene (6 bases). This CDR3 region has 16 residues. The V gene's germline CDR1 is MGHRA and CDR2 YSYEKL. Trimming cost V 4 bases and J 0 bases, with 12 bases left between them. The CDR3 protein is CASSPAGGSNTGELFF. The CDR3 coding sequence is TGCGCCAGCAGCCCCGCCGGGGGATCGAACACCGGGGAGCTGTTTTTT.

Concerning this clone itself: Other DNA sequences in this sample translate to the same CDR3. CDR3 nucleotides: TGTGCCAGCAGCTTAGGGGGCTACGAGCAGTACTTC. Encoded protein: CASSLGGYEQYF. The chain uses TRBV5-4 and TRBJ2-7; maybe TRBD1 (6 bases). The V gene's germline CDR1 is SGHNT and CDR2 YYREEE (reference sequence). CDR3 size: 12 residues. V lost 2 bases to trimming and J lost 3 bases, with 6 bases between them.

J is TRBJ2-7 and V is TRBV11-1, with D uncertain. Per germline, CDR1 SGHAT and CDR2 FQDESV (reference sequence). The CDR3 runs to 15 residues. V was pared by 1 base and J by 2 bases, with 12 bases between. CDR3 protein: CASSLEEAGPYEQYF. The CDR3 DNA reads TGTGCCAGCAGCTTAGAGGAAGCAGGCCCCTACGAGCAGTACTTC.

V is TRBV5-5 and J is TRBJ2-3, with a weak D call TRBD2 (6 bases). V was pared by 2 bases and J by 4 bases, with 8 bases between. The CDR3 has 13 amino acids. Germline CDR1 reads SGHKS; CDR2 reads YYEKEE (reference sequence). The DNA for the CDR3 is TGTGCCAGCAGCTTTGGGGGGTCAGATACGCAGTATTTT. Encoded protein: CASSFGGSDTQYF. Using reference TRBV5-5 and TRBJ2-3 for the parts outside the CDR3, the full variable domain is DAGVTQSPTHLIKTRGQQVTLRCSPISGHKSVSWYQQVLGQGPQFIFQYYEKEERGRGNFPDRFSARQFPNYSSELNVNALLLGDSALYLCASSFGGSDTQYFGPGTRLTVL.